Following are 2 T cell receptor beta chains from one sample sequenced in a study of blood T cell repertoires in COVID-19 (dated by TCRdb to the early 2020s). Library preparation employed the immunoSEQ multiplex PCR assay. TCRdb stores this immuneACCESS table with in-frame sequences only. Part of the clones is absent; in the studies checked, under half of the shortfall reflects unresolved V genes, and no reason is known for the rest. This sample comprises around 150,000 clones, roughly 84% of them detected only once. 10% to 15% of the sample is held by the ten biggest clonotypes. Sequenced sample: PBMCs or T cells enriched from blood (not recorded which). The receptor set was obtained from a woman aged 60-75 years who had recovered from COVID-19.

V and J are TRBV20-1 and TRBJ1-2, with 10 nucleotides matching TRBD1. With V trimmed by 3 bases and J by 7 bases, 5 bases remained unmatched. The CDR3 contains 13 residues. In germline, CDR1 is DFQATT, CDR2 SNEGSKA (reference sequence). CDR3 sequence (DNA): TGCAGTGCTAGTCGGGACAGGGGCAGTGGCTACACCTTC. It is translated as CSASRDRGSGYTF.

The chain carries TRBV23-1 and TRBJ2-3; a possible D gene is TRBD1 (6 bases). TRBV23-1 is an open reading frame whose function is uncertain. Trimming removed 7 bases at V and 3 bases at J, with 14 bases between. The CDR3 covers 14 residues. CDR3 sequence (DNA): TGCGCCAGCAATACAGGGTGGTTGACAGATACGCAGTATTTT. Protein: CASNTGWLTDTQYF.